Given below is one T cell receptor beta chain in context. Its antigen remains unidentified. Assay used: immunoSEQ multiplex PCR; TCRdb lists only in-frame clones, some missing. The repertoire consists of 50,000 to 80,000 clones, with 95% to 96% occurring once and the leading ten covering 0.3% to 0.4%. The entry originates in a study of brain T cells in children with intractable seizures. Study results and limitations: Only CDR3 sequence similarity suggested viral specificity, without known HCMV serostatus. Clones missing pre-surgery may reflect undersampling of that blood sample.

Germline values: CDR1 SGDLS, CDR2 YYNGEE. V gave up 1 base and J gave up 4 bases; unmatched junction bases: 7. The CDR3 runs 16 residues. Surgery cases with the highest brain T cell transcript signatures were chosen for sequencing. This TCR derives from a boy younger than two with focal cortical dysplasia and intractable seizures. The chain carries TRBV9 and TRBJ2-2; 7 bases line up with TRBD2. The material sequenced was peripheral blood, taken at surgery. The CDR3, as DNA: TGTGCCAGCAGCGTAAAAGGGAGGGCGGTCACCGGGGAGCTGTTTTTT. This gives the protein CASSVKGRAVTGELFF.